A single sample is the source of the 19 T cell receptor beta chains below, sequenced in a study of cytomegalovirus exposure and HLA in healthy donors. Assay: immunoSEQ multiplex PCR; the TCRdb copy retains only in-frame clones and omits some. The sample yields about 250,000 clones, roughly nine tenths seen once. The sequencing input was PBMCs. The receptors shown here come from a man aged 18 to 29 in good health and CMV-seropositive.

The genes are TRBV5-4 and TRBJ2-7; maybe TRBD2 (6 bases). The CDR3 spans 13 residues. CDR1 is SGHNT, CDR2 YYREEE, per germline (reference sequence). V was cut by 0 bases and J by 4 bases, with 8 bases left in between. The CDR3 here is CASSLAGEYEQYF. The CDR3 coding sequence is TGTGCCAGCAGCTTGGCGGGAGAGTACGAGCAGTACTTC.

The chain employs TRBV11-2 and TRBJ2-1, with a possible D match to TRBD1 (5 bases). Germline-derived CDR1 and CDR2 are SGHAT and FQNNGV. The CDR3 runs to 16 residues. Trimming stripped 5 bases from V and 2 bases from J, with 16 bases between. CDR3 nucleotide sequence: TGTGCCAGCAGCATAAGCGTCCAGGGTACCTACAATGAGCAGTTCTTC. Translation gives CASSISVQGTYNEQFF.

The rearrangement joins TRBV30 to TRBJ1-2, with no clear D. V lost 2 bases to trimming and J lost 4 bases, with 8 bases between them. From germline, CDR1 is GTSNPN and CDR2 SVGIG (reference sequence). This CDR3 has 12 residues. The CDR3 region is CAWSMSVYGYTF. The CDR3 DNA reads TGTGCCTGGAGTATGTCGGTCTATGGCTACACCTTC.

The genes are TRBV4-1 and TRBJ1-2; TRBD1 matches at 9 bases. The CDR3 is made up of 14 amino acids. V shed 4 bases and J 3 bases; nucleotides not matched to a gene: 3. Germline lookup yields CDR1 MGHRA and CDR2 YSYEKL. The CDR3 here is CASSLRQGDYGYTF. The CDR3 bases are TGCGCCAGCAGCCTTCGACAGGGGGACTATGGCTACACCTTC.

V usage is TRBV20-1 and J usage is TRBJ2-7, with 8 bases aligning to TRBD2. Germline loops: CDR1 DFQATT, CDR2 SNEGSKA (reference sequence). This CDR3 has 11 amino acids. CDR3 sequence reads: CRAQSGGEQYF. CDR3 DNA sequence: TGCAGGGCCCAGAGCGGGGGCGAGCAGTACTTC.

The chain couples TRBV6-1 to TRBJ2-7; a possible D gene is TRBD2 (5 bases). The CDR3 consists of 13 residues. The V end lost 3 bases, the J end lost 5 bases, and 11 bases lay between the germline ends. The V gene's germline CDR1 is MNHNS and CDR2 SASEGT. The CDR3 bases are TGTGCCAGCAGTGACCAGCTAGCCAACGAGCAGTACTTC. It yields the protein CASSDQLANEQYF.

The gene calls are TRBV7-6 and TRBJ2-1; 9 bases are a match to TRBD2. The germline gives CDR1 SGHVS, CDR2 FNYEAQ. This CDR3 has 18 amino acids. V lost 3 bases, J lost 3 bases, and 12 bases stayed unmatched. The CDR3 region has the DNA TGTGCCAGCAGCTTTCCTCTCCGTAGCGGGGGCAACTACAATGAGCAGTTCTTC. It specifies CASSFPLRSGGNYNEQFF.

The genes are TRBV28 and TRBJ2-7, with 13 bases aligning to TRBD2. Germline-derived CDR1 and CDR2 are MDHEN and SYDVKM. Trimming took 6 bases from V and 3 from J; bases not matched to a gene: 8. The CDR3 is made up of 16 amino acids. The CDR3 nucleotides read TGTGCCAGCAGCCTCGGGACTAGCGGGGCGATCTACGAGCAGTACTTC. This sequence encodes CASSLGTSGAIYEQYF.

The rearrangement links TRBV7-9 to TRBJ2-7; D is undetermined. CDR1 and CDR2 (germline): SEHNR, FQNEAQ (reference sequence). The CDR3 totals 13 residues. Trimming shortened V by 1 base and J by 2 bases, and 6 bases separated the two germline ends. The CDR3 nucleotides read TGTGCCAGCAGCTTAGACAGCACCTACGAGCAGTACTTC. Translating it yields CASSLDSTYEQYF.

The chain carries TRBV6-5 and TRBJ2-7; D not resolved. The germline CDR1 and CDR2 sequences are MNHEY and SVGAGI. The V end lost 6 bases, the J end lost 6 bases, and 15 bases lay between the germline ends. The CDR3 spans 13 residues. CDR3 amino acids: CASSHEIVGEQYF. The DNA for the CDR3 is TGTGCCAGCAGCCACGAGATAGTCGGCGAGCAGTACTTC.

The gene calls are TRBV5-6 and TRBJ1-3, with unresolved D. Between the trimmed V and J ends, which lost 4 bases and 0 bases, there was a span of 11 bases. The CDR3 totals 15 residues. Germline loops: CDR1 SGHDT, CDR2 YYEEEE. CDR3 protein: CASSVPGYSGNTIYF. The CDR3 DNA reads TGTGCCAGCAGCGTCCCCGGGTACTCTGGAAACACCATATATTTT.

The chain carries TRBV27 and TRBJ2-1; 11 nucleotides agree with TRBD1. The V and J ends lost 5 bases and 8 bases, in that order; junction bases with no gene match: 8. CDR3 length: 15 residues. Germline V lookup: CDR1 MNHEY, CDR2 SMNVEV (reference sequence). The CDR3 reads CASSPRTGGIDEQFF. The CDR3 region has the DNA TGTGCCAGCAGTCCCAGGACAGGGGGCATCGATGAGCAGTTCTTC.

V is TRBV21-1 and J is TRBJ2-7; whether TRBD2, the table's D call, matches the DNA was not checked. TRBV21-1 is a known pseudogene. The CDR3 contains 14 residues. CDR3 residues: CASSRVTSGYEQYF. The CDR3 DNA is TGTGCCAGCAGCAGAGTGACTAGCGGCTACGAGCAGTACTTC.

The V and J genes are TRBV6-5 and TRBJ1-3; 8 bases are shared with TRBD1. The ends lost 5 bases at V and 2 bases at J; junction bases unmatched: 5. This CDR3 is 15 amino acids long. CDR1 is MNHEY and CDR2 is SVGAGI in the germline V gene. The CDR3 reads CASSVDRVAGNTIYF. CDR3 in DNA: TGTGCCAGCAGTGTGGACAGGGTTGCTGGAAACACCATATATTTT.

The V gene is TRBV27, the J gene TRBJ1-1; 10 bases align to TRBD1. This CDR3 is 15 amino acids long. The junction had 4 bases not matched to a gene; V was cut back by 6 bases and J by 0 bases. CDR1 is MNHEY, CDR2 SMNVEV, per germline (reference sequence). In DNA, the CDR3 is TGTGCCAGCAGCGACAGGGGGCGGCTGAACACTGAAGCTTTCTTT. Encoded protein: CASSDRGRLNTEAFF.

J is TRBJ2-7 and V is TRBV7-2; the D gene is possibly TRBD1 (6 bases). Trimming pared 3 bases from V and 2 bases from J, leaving 14 bases between. The CDR3 is 15 amino acids. Germline V gene lookup returns CDR1 SGHTA and CDR2 FQGNSA. The CDR3, as DNA: TGTGCCAGCAGCTTCCTCATCGGGACAACCTACGAGCAGTACTTC. Translated: CASSFLIGTTYEQYF.

The chain uses TRBV27 and TRBJ2-5; D uncertain. This CDR3 is 13 amino acids long. Germline V lookup: CDR1 MNHEY, CDR2 SMNVEV (reference sequence). The V gene lost 0 bases and the J gene lost 5 bases, with 7 bases spanning the gap. CDR3 sequence: CASSLSAWETQYF. The CDR3 DNA reads as TGTGCCAGCAGTTTATCCGCCTGGGAGACCCAGTACTTC.

The chain's CDR3 is CASSLDLAGVVEQFF. The CDR3 DNA reads as TGTGCCAGCAGCTTAGATTTAGCGGGAGTGGTTGAGCAGTTCTTC. The chain is built from TRBV11-2 and TRBJ2-1; 9 bases line up with TRBD2. This CDR3 is built from 15 residues. V gave up 0 bases and J gave up 9 bases; unmatched junction bases: 6. Per germline, CDR1 SGHAT and CDR2 FQNNGV.

The table lists this clone with a count of one. V and J are TRBV5-1 and TRBJ2-3, with D unresolved. Trimming left V 0 bases short and J 1 base short, with 9 bases between. The CDR3 runs 15 residues. Germline V CDR1 and CDR2: SGHRS, YFSETQ. Written as DNA, the CDR3 is TGCGCCAGCAGCTTGGCGGAGCCGCGCACAGATACGCAGTATTTT. It yields the protein CASSLAEPRTDTQYF.